One and the same sample provided the 10 T cell receptor beta chains below, sequenced in a study of CD8+ T cells in alopecia areata. Extracted RNA was reverse transcribed into cDNA, the sequencing template. Sequencing was performed with immunoSEQ multiplex PCR; in TCRdb, only in-frame clones are kept and a portion is missing. Of 65,000 to 90,000 clones in the sample, roughly 51% were seen once. Sequencing used NKG2D-high CD8+ T cells sorted from blood. Receptors originate from a human donor with alopecia areata.

This clone showed up just a few times. The chain recombines TRBV7-2 with TRBJ2-5; 9 positions agree with TRBD1. V lost 5 bases and J lost 9; bases outside the gene matches: 13. This CDR3 comprises 15 residues. Germline assignment: CDR1 SGHTA and CDR2 FQGNSA. The CDR3 DNA is TGTGCCAGCAGCCCGATCAGCCGGGACAGGGATGCCCAGTACTTC. It translates to CASSPISRDRDAQYF.

The J gene is TRBJ1-1, the V gene TRBV29-1; D is ambiguous. V was clipped by 3 bases and J by 4 bases, with 6 bases between them. Germline V gives CDR1 SQVTM, CDR2 ANQGSEA. The length of the CDR3 is 11 residues. The CDR3 region has the DNA TGCAGCGTTGATCGGTTCACTGAAGCTTTCTTT. It is translated as CSVDRFTEAFF.

This clone was recorded once. The chain uses TRBV28 and TRBJ2-7, with D maybe TRBD2 (5 bases). This CDR3 contains 15 residues. CDR1 and CDR2 (germline): MDHEN, SYDVKM. V was clipped by 3 bases and J by 2 bases, with 14 bases between them. The CDR3: CASSFRGLRAYEQYF. DNA of the CDR3: TGTGCCAGCAGTTTCCGGGGTTTAAGGGCCTACGAGCAGTACTTC.

The chain combines TRBV6-5 with TRBJ1-2, with 8 bases aligning to TRBD1. The CDR3 spans 13 residues. V shed 5 bases, J shed 6 bases, and the junction held 5 bases outside the gene matches. Germline V lookup: CDR1 MNHEY, CDR2 SVGAGI. CDR3 residues: CASSAPTGDGYTF. DNA of the CDR3: TGTGCCAGCAGTGCACCGACAGGGGATGGCTACACCTTC.

The genes are TRBV30 and TRBJ2-7, with 10 nucleotides matching TRBD2. Germline assignment: CDR1 GTSNPN and CDR2 SVGIG (reference sequence). Trimming took 3 bases from V and 5 from J; bases not matched to a gene: 13. The CDR3 covers 16 residues. The CDR3 region is CAWSTSVGLAGDEQYF. In nucleotides, the CDR3 is TGTGCCTGGAGCACTTCCGTGGGTCTAGCGGGAGACGAGCAGTACTTC.

The J gene is TRBJ1-1, the V gene TRBV23-1; 8 bases map to TRBD1. TRBV23-1 carries the ORF label, with uncertain function. This CDR3 has 14 amino acids. With V trimmed by 5 bases and J by 5 bases, 7 bases remained unmatched. The CDR3 spells CASSTHRGWTEAFF. The CDR3 DNA follows: TGCGCCAGCAGTACCCACAGGGGGTGGACTGAAGCTTTCTTT.

The chain joins TRBV5-6 to TRBJ1-2; no clear D gene. The germline V and J ends were trimmed by 3 bases and 5 bases, with 14 bases remaining between them. CDR1 is SGHDT, CDR2 YYEEEE, per germline. The CDR3 totals 14 residues. The CDR3 DNA is TGTGCCAGCAGCTCGATCTCATCGGATTATGGCTACACCTTC. Residues: CASSSISSDYGYTF.

The CDR3: CASSQGQSSSYNEQFF. The CDR3 coding sequence is TGTGCCAGCAGCCAGGGACAGTCGAGCTCCTACAATGAGCAGTTCTTC. The chain carries TRBV11-2 and TRBJ2-1, with 7 bases matching TRBD1. V lost 5 bases and J lost 0; bases outside the gene matches: 7. The CDR3 loop spans 16 amino acids. CDR1 is SGHAT, CDR2 FQNNGV, per germline. The full variable domain, its missing parts supplied by reference TRBV11-2 and TRBJ2-1, is EAGVAQSPRYKIIEKRQSVAFWCNPISGHATLYWYQQILGQGPKLLIQFQNNGVVDDSQLPKDRFSAERLKGVDSTLKIQPAKLEDSAVYLCASSQGQSSSYNEQFFGPGTRLTVL.

This clone was seen a few times. The rearrangement links TRBV29-1 to TRBJ2-7, with 7 bases aligning to TRBD1. The CDR3 covers 12 residues. CDR1 is SQVTM and CDR2 is ANQGSEA in the germline V gene. V shed 4 bases and J 6 bases; nucleotides not matched to a gene: 6. CDR3 amino acids: CSVVFQGVEQYF. Here the CDR3 DNA reads TGCAGCGTTGTTTTTCAGGGGGTCGAGCAGTACTTC.

This clone has only one observation. The chain employs TRBV30 and TRBJ2-4; 7 positions match TRBD2. CDR1 and CDR2 from the germline V gene are GTSNPN and SVGIG (reference sequence). With V trimmed by 8 bases and J by 6 bases, 19 bases remained unmatched. The CDR3 is 16 amino acids. The CDR3 spells CAASPLLSGFVNIQYF. For the CDR3, the DNA is TGTGCCGCATCTCCACTGCTTAGCGGGTTTGTAAACATTCAGTACTTC.